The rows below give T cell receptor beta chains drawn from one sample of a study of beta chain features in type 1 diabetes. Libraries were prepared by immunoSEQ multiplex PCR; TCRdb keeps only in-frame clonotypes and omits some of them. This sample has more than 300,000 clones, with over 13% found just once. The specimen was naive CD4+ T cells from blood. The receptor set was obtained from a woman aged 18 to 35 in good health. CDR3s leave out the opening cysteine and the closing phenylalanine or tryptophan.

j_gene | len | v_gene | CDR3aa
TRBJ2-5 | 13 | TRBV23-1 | ASSQGLAGVQTQY
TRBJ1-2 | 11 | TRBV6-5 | ASSPRTGYGYT
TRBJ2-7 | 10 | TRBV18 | ASSPETPEQY
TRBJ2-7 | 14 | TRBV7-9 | ASSLGTSGIPYEQY
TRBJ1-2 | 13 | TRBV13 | ASSTGQGRHLGYT
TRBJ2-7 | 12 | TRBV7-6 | ASSFGQGSYEQY
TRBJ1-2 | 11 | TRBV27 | ASSPGPGYGYT
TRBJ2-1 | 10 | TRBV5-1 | ASSDAGNEQF
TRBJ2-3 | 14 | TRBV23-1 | ASSQRETGTTDTQY
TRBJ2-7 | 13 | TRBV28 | ASAAAARGLYEQY
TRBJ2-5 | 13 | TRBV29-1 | SVLLTSGNQETQY
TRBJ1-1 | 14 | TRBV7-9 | ASSRGGSIVNTEAF
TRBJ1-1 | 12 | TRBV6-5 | ASSPGQINTEAF
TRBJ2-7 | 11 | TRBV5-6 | ASSLTGGNEQY
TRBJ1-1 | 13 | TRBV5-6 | ASSLTDREGTEAF
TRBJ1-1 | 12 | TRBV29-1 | SVMRGGTNTEAF
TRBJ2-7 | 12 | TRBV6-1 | ASSLDIHSYEQY
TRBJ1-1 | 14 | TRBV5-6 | ASSLGQTGLNTEAF
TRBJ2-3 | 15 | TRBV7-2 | ASSLARRDTFLDTQY
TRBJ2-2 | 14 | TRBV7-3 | ASSLSGHPNTGELF
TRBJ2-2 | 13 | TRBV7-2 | ASSPRDYYTGELF
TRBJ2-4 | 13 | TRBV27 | ASSRTSGSGNIQY
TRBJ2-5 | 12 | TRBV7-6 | ASSWGRTVETQY
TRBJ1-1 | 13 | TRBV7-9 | ASSFTSPGNTEAF
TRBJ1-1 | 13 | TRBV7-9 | ASRPHRGMNTEAF
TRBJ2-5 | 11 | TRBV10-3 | AISWDRQETQY
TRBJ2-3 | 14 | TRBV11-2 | ASREAAGGNPDTQY
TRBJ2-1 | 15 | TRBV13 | ASSAQLAGWYINEQF
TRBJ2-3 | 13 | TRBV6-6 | ASSWGTASTDTQY
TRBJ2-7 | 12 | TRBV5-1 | ASSLSAGDREQY
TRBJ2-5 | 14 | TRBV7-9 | ASSFLAGGRQETQY
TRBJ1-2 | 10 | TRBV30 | ASHGGHGGYT
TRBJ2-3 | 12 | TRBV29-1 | SGDGTGLTDTQY
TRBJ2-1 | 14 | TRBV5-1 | ASSPRLAGPDHEQF
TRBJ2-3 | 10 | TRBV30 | AWSVSIDTQY
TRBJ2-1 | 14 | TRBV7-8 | ASSPPGLSLTSEQF